The 9 T cell receptor beta chains below were found in one sample sequenced in a study of T cells in localized non-small cell lung cancer. Sequencing was performed with immunoSEQ multiplex PCR; in TCRdb, only in-frame clones are kept and a portion is missing. Among fewer than 95,000 clones, approximately 91% were seen once, and the ten largest hold about 4%. The specimen was PBMCs, collected before any cancer treatment. These receptors came from a woman aged 40-70 years with stage II squamous cell lung carcinoma.

The chain is built from TRBV5-6 and TRBJ1-1; TRBD1 matches at 8 bases. The germline gives CDR1 SGHDT, CDR2 YYEEEE. The J segment lost 6 bases and the V segment lost 4 bases, leaving 5 bases of the junction unmatched. This CDR3 is built from 13 residues. CDR3 bases: TGTGCCAGCAGCATAAGACAGGGGCCTGAAGCTTTCTTT. Amino acid sequence: CASSIRQGPEAFF.

V is TRBV2 and J is TRBJ1-1, with D maybe TRBD1 (5 bases). The CDR3 totals 15 residues. CDR1 is SNHLY and CDR2 is FYNNEI in the germline V gene. V gave up 8 bases and J gave up 0 bases, with 16 bases separating them. For the CDR3, the DNA is TGTGCCAGCCGGCTGGCGGGGCCCATGAACACTGAAGCTTTCTTT. Its protein product is CASRLAGPMNTEAFF.

The gene calls are TRBV4-2 and TRBJ2-1; unclear D gene. Germline CDR1 and CDR2: LGHNA and YNFKEQ. CDR3 size: 14 residues. Trimming took 4 bases from V and 0 from J, leaving 7 bases between them. The chain's CDR3 is CASSLADSYNEQFF. Written as DNA, the CDR3 is TGTGCCAGCAGCCTCGCCGACTCCTACAATGAGCAGTTCTTC.

This clone was seen more than once but under ten times. The V gene is TRBV27, the J gene TRBJ1-1; D unresolved. Trimming removed 5 bases at V and 3 bases at J, with 13 bases between. Germline-derived CDR1 and CDR2 are MNHEY and SMNVEV (reference sequence). The CDR3 length is 14 residues. CDR3 region: CASSRDMRDTEAFF. CDR3 sequence (DNA): TGTGCCAGCAGTCGAGACATGAGGGACACTGAAGCTTTCTTT.

The rearrangement links TRBV19 to TRBJ1-5; D may be TRBD1 (6 bases). Germline V gene data show CDR1 as LNHDA and CDR2 as SQIVND (reference sequence). This CDR3 region has 17 residues. V lost 7 bases and J 0 bases, leaving 19 bases between the germline ends. For the CDR3, the DNA is TGTGCCAGTAACGACCCTATACAGGGAAATAGCAATCAGCCCCAGCATTTT. Translating gives CASNDPIQGNSNQPQHF.

DNA for the CDR3: TGTGCCAGCAGCTATCAGAACACCGGGGAGCTGTTTTTT. It yields the protein CASSYQNTGELFF. The chain carries TRBV28 and TRBJ2-2; D gene uncertain. The germline CDR1 and CDR2 sequences are MDHEN and SYDVKM. V was clipped by 6 bases and J by 1 base, with 6 bases between them. The length of the CDR3 is 13 residues.

V gene TRBV29-1 combines with J gene TRBJ2-3; TRBD2 might be the D (5 bases). CDR1 and CDR2 (germline): SQVTM, ANQGSEA. The CDR3 spans 14 residues. Trimming pared 6 bases from V and 4 bases from J, leaving 17 bases between. CDR3 region: CSVRNPAGADTQYF. As DNA, the CDR3 is TGCAGCGTCAGAAATCCGGCCGGGGCAGATACGCAGTATTTT.

The genes are TRBV11-2 and TRBJ2-7, with D possibly being TRBD1 (6 bases). The CDR3 consists of 15 residues. The germline V and J ends were trimmed by 1 base and 2 bases, with 12 bases remaining between them. In germline, CDR1 is SGHAT, CDR2 FQNNGV. CDR3 bases: TGTGCCAGCAGCTTAGCGTTACAGGGAGCCTACGAGCAGTACTTC. Translating it yields CASSLALQGAYEQYF.

This chain uses TRBV10-3 with TRBJ1-3; unclear D gene. V gave up 11 bases and J gave up 0 bases, with 14 bases separating them. This CDR3 is built from 14 residues. CDR1 and CDR2 from the germline V gene are ENHRY and SYGVKD. The DNA for the CDR3 is TGTGCCTGCCATCGAGGTTTCTCTGGAAACACCATATATTTT. Protein: CACHRGFSGNTIYF.